This T cell receptor beta chain was identified during a study of radiotherapy plus CTLA-4 blockade in lung cancer (dated by TCRdb to the late 2010s). General notes on the study: Among the enrolled patients, about 19% had an objective response, and about 29% reached disease control. The study at large found these results: The strongest predictors of response were reported to be early dynamic shifts in blood T cell clones along with a rise in serum interferon-beta following radiation. After treatment with radiotherapy and ipilimumab, TCR clones that came from tumors expanded in the peripheral blood.

Notes on this clone: Its antigen is not yet known. Per-base quality was not reported, and no clone a single base away is much larger than it.

The study tested focal radiation therapy combined with CTLA-4 blockade (ipilimumab) in patients with chemo-refractory metastatic non-small-cell lung cancer. Libraries were built with the immunoSEQ multiplex PCR assay. TCRdb provides this immuneACCESS table in a form limited to in-frame rearrangements. Some clones are lacking; in checked studies, under half of them reflect an unresolved V gene, and why the rest are absent is not known. Present in this sample are roughly 100,000 clones, approximately 87% of which were seen just once. The top ten clonotypes cover 2% to 2.5% of the sample. Trimming at the junction amounts to 5 bases on V and 3 bases on J, and the germline ends lie 8 bases apart. The germline V gene encodes CDR1 SGHTA and CDR2 FQGTGA. There are 13 amino acids in the CDR3, from cysteine to phenylalanine inclusive. Here the CDR3 DNA is all that survives: 39 bases in frame from base 1.

This sample comprised peripheral blood, obtained from a patient treated with radiotherapy plus ipilimumab. The sequence was collected from a human donor with non-small cell lung cancer that progressed on radiotherapy plus ipilimumab. Some clones in this sample may be carry-over from other donors' samples. Here the chain combines TRBV7-3 and TRBJ2-1; the D gene cannot be resolved reliably. The CDR3 corresponds to CASSLDNYNEQFF. The base sequence is TGTGCCAGCAGCCTCGACAACTACAATGAGCAGTTCTTC.